The clone carrying this T cell receptor beta chain was recorded a few times. Its antigen is not known. These data are taken from a study of identical twins. Trimming took 11 bases from V and 0 from J, leaving 14 bases between them. Germline-derived CDR1 and CDR2 are SNHLY and FYNNEI. This CDR3 is 13 amino acids long. A universal primer site came from template switching; cDNA carried unique molecular identifiers. MiXCR was run by TCRdb on the 5' RACE reads, yielding one entry per CDR3 protein. The table has some 320,000 distinct CDR3 sequences, more than 9% seen once. Whole-study results and caveats: The study based its conclusions on cross-sectional statistical analysis and did not follow the same donors. There were fewer insertions in abundant cord blood beta clonotypes, but memory repertoires showed no such pattern.

The sample was also linked to a second study, of yellow fever vaccine responses in identical twins.

The clonotype was recovered from a young woman in good health. This chain links TRBV2 with TRBJ2-7; weak D call: TRBD1 (6 bases). The specimen was CD8+ T cells sorted from blood. CDR3 region: CAGRGGSSYEQYF. DNA of the CDR3: TGTGCCGGACGAGGGGGTAGCTCCTACGAGCAGTACTTC.